A selection of T cell receptor beta chains follows, all from one sample in a study of human T cells and chemical hapten exposure. Via MiXCR, TCRdb re-called the RACE reads, giving one row per CDR3 protein. This table has more than 100,000 distinct CDR3 sequences, around 11% appearing once. The input for sequencing was whole blood, taken in connection with sensitization to the hapten diphenylcyclopropenone (DPC). Receptors originate from a woman between 45 and 60 years old with alopecia areata. Some clones in this sample may be carry-over from other donors' samples. The CDR3 runs from the conserved cysteine through the conserved F or W. The D gene is left open where the match is weak. Size values are once, few and many counts, or a class for expanded clones, and some rows have none.

. TRBJ2-7 TRBD1 TRBV3-1 TGTGCCAGCAGCCCAAAGAGGGGGCAGGGGACCTACGAGCAGTACTTC CASSPKRGQGTYEQYF
few TRBJ1-2 . TRBV6-6 TGTGCCAGCAGTTGGGGTCTGGGGGCTGGAAGCTACACCTTC CASSWGLGAGSYTF
many TRBJ1-1 . TRBV29-1 TGCAGCGTTGAACAGCACCTGAACACTGAAGCTTTCTTT CSVEQHLNTEAFF
few TRBJ2-5 . TRBV12-3/TRBV12-4 TGTGCCAGCAGTCCAACGGTTAGGGGAGAGACCCAGTACTTC CASSPTVRGETQYF
. TRBJ2-1 TRBD1 TRBV6-5 TGTGCCAGCAGACCTACCAGGGGGCGAGTTGAGCAGTTCTTC CASRPTRGRVEQFF
many TRBJ1-1 . TRBV7-3 TGTGCCAGCAGCTTTCAGTGGGGCACTGAAGCTTTCTTT CASSFQWGTEAFF
. TRBJ2-5 TRBD1 TRBV29-1 TGCAGCGTCGACGACAGGGGGCAAGAGACCCAGTCCTTC CSVDDRGQETQSF
few TRBJ1-1 . TRBV7-2 TGTGCCAGCAGCTCTACTCGGGGGACTGAAGCTTTCTTT CASSSTRGTEAFF
many TRBJ2-5 . TRBV3-1 TGTGCCAGCAGCCAAGAAGTCAGAAAGACCCAGTACTTC CASSQEVRKTQYF
. TRBJ1-2 . TRBV3-1 TGTGCCAGCAGCCAAGATCGCAGGGGACTCAGAAACTATGGCTACACCTTC CASSQDRRGLRNYGYTF
. TRBJ1-4 TRBD1 TRBV6-5 TGTGCCAGCAGTTACCTACAGGGGTTGGGAGATGAAAAACTGTTTTTT CASSYLQGLGDEKLFF
few TRBJ1-4 . TRBV7-9 TGTGCCAGCAGCTTAGGGGAGGAAAAACTGTTTTTT CASSLGEEKLFF
few TRBJ1-4 . TRBV7-8 TGTGCCAGCAGCCCCCAAAGAGGGCGAGCAACTAATGAAAAACTGTTTTTT CASSPQRGRATNEKLFF
few TRBJ2-7 TRBD2 TRBV12-3/TRBV12-4 TGTGCCAGCAGTTTCCGTCTAGCGGGATCCTACGAGCAGTACTTC CASSFRLAGSYEQYF
. TRBJ1-2 . TRBV11-2 TGTGCCAGCAGCTCCCTCCGCCACAGGGCGGGTGGCTACACCTTC CASSSLRHRAGGYTF
. TRBJ1-2 TRBD1 TRBV20-1 TGCAGTGCAACAGGGGACAGCGATGGCTACACCTTC CSATGDSDGYTF
. TRBJ2-2 . TRBV27 TGTGCCAGCAGTTCCAGCACAGGGAACACCGGGGAGCTGTTTTTT CASSSSTGNTGELFF
. TRBJ2-3 TRBD1 TRBV7-2 TGTGCCAGCAGCCCGGAATGGGGACAGAGCACAGATACGCAGTATTTT CASSPEWGQSTDTQYF
many TRBJ2-1 . TRBV12-3/TRBV12-4 TGTGCCAGCAGCCTAGGTTGGGCCTCGACAGGGAAAGGACTAAATGAGCAGTTCTTC CASSLGWASTGKGLNEQFF
many TRBJ2-4 . TRBV29-1 TGCAGCGTTGTTTGGGTAGCCAAAAACATTCAGTACTTC CSVVWVAKNIQYF
. TRBJ1-1 TRBD1 TRBV7-2 TGTGCCAGCAGCTTAGAACAGGGGATCGGCCGGAACACTGAAGCTTTCTTT CASSLEQGIGRNTEAFF
. TRBJ2-7 . TRBV7-9 TGTGCCAGCATGGAAGGGGACCTAACCTACGAGCAGTACTTC CASMEGDLTYEQYF
few TRBJ1-3 TRBD1 TRBV7-2 TGTGCCAGCAGCCCCCGTCCCGGGACAGCCCGCTCTGGAAACACCATATATTTT CASSPRPGTARSGNTIYF
few TRBJ2-5 TRBD2 TRBV6-5 TGTGCCAGCAGGGGAATTAGCGGGGCTCAGGGGACCCAGTACTTC CASRGISGAQGTQYF
many TRBJ2-1 . TRBV28 TGTGCCAGCAGTTTACTCAGGAACAATGAGCAGTTCTTC CASSLLRNNEQFF
. TRBJ2-7 TRBD2 TRBV7-6 TGTGCCAGCAGCTTACTAGCGGGAGGCCCGGGGGAGCAGTACTTC CASSLLAGGPGEQYF
. TRBJ1-5 . TRBV7-9 TGTGCCAGCAGCTTAGGCGGAGTGGATCAGCCCCAGCATTTT CASSLGGVDQPQHF
few TRBJ1-1 . TRBV4-2 TGTGCCAGCAGCCAAGATCCATGGCGGGGCGGCGAAGCTTTCTTT CASSQDPWRGGEAFF
. TRBJ1-2 . TRBV14 TGTGCCAGCAGCCAAGGGCAGACGGACTATGGCTACACCTTC CASSQGQTDYGYTF
many TRBJ1-6 . TRBV5-1 TGCGCCAGCAGCTTGGCCCTGACAGTCAATAATTCACCCCTCCACTTT CASSLALTVNNSPLHF
. TRBJ2-7 . TRBV15 TGTGCCGCCTCGAACCAGGGGTCCTACGAGCAGTACTTC CAASNQGSYEQYF
. TRBJ1-4 . TRBV7-6 TGTGCCAGCAGCTTAAAGGGGGAAAAACTGTTTTTT CASSLKGEKLFF
. TRBJ2-3 . TRBV7-9 TGTGCCAGCAGCTTAGGGGGTACCGGGGAGTATTTT CASSLGGTGEYF
few TRBJ1-1 TRBD1 TRBV12-3/TRBV12-4 TGTGCCAGCAGTTTCGGACAGGGGTGGACTGAAGCTTTCTTT CASSFGQGWTEAFF
. TRBJ2-1 TRBD2 TRBV12-3/TRBV12-4 TGTGCCAGCAGTTTAGGAGGCGGGGGATACTACAATGAGCAGTTCTTC CASSLGGGGYYNEQFF
. TRBJ2-3 TRBD2 TRBV18 TGTGCCAGCTCACCGATCGCTAGCGGGAGGTTTACAGATACGCAGTATTTT CASSPIASGRFTDTQYF
. TRBJ2-3 . TRBV6-1 TGTGCCAGCAGTGAGGGTTGGCTCGCTCAGCGGGATACGCAGTATTTT CASSEGWLAQRDTQYF
few TRBJ2-1 . TRBV4-3 TGCGCCAGCAGCCAAGAGGCTCGAACCTCCTACAATGAGCAGTTCTTC CASSQEARTSYNEQFF
once TRBJ1-2 . TRBV20-1 TGCAGTGCTAGAGCGGGGCAGGCCCTGGTGAGTGGCTACACCTTC CSARAGQALVSGYTF
many TRBJ2-3 TRBD1 TRBV2 TGTGCCAGCTGGACAGGGGAATTTGATACGCAGTATTTT CASWTGEFDTQYF
few TRBJ1-1 TRBD1 TRBV18 TGTGCCAGCTCACCGGGACAGTTGAACACTGAAGCTTTCTTT CASSPGQLNTEAFF
many TRBJ2-2 . TRBV29-1 TGCAGCGTTGCACTAGGAGGTACCGGGGAGCTGTTTTTT CSVALGGTGELFF